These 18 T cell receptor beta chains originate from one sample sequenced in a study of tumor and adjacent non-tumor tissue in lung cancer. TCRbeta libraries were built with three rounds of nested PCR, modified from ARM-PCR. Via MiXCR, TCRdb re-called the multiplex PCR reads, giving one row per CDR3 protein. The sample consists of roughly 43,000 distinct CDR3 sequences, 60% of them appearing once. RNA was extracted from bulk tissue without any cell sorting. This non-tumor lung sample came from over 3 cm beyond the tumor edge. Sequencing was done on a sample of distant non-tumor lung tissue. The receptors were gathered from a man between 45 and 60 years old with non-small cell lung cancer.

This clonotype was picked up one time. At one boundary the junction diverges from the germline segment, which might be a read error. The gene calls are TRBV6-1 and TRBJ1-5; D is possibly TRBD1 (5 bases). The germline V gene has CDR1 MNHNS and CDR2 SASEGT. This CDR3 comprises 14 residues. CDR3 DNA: TGTGACAGCAATAGGCAGGGCCCTAATCAGCCCCAGGATTTT. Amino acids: CDSNRQGPNQPQDF.

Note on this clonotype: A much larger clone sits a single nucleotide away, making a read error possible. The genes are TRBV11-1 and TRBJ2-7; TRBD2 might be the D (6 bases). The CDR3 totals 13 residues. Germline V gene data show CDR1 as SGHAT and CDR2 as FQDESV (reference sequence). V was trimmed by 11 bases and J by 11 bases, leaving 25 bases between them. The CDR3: CADSVSGLLEEYF. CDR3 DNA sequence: TGTGCCGACAGCGTATCGGGACTCTTGGAGGAGTACTTC.

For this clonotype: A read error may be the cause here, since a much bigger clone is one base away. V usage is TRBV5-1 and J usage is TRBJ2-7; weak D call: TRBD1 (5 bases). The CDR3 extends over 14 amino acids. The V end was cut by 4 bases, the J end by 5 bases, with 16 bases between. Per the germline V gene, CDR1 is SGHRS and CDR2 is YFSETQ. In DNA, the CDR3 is TGCGCCAGCAGCACGGTACAGGCGGTCGACGAGCAGTACTTC. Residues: CASSTVQAVDEQYF.

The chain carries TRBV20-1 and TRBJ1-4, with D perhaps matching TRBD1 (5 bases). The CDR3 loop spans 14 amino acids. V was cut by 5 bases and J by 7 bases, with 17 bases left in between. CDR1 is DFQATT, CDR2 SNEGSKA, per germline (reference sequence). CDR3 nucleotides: TGCAGTGCTTCTCCGGGGGGTTGGAGTGAAAAACTGTTTTTT. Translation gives CSASPGGWSEKLFF.

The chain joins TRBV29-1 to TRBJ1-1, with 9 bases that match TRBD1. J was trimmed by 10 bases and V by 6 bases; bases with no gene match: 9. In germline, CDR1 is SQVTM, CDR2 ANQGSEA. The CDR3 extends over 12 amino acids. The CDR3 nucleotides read TGCAGCGTCGACAGGGGGAACTCTGGAGCTTTCTTT. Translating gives CSVDRGNSGAFF.

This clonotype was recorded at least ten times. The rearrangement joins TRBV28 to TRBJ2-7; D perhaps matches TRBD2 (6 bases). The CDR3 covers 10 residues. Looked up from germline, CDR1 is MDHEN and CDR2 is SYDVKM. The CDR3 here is CAAGSYEQYF. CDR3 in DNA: TGTGCGGCGGGATCCTACGAGCAGTACTTC.

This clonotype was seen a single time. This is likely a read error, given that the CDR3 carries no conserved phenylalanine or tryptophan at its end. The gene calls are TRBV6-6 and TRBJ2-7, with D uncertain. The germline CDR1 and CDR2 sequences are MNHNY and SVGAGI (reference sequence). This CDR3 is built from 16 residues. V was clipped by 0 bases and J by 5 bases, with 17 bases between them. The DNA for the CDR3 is TGTGCCAGCAGTTACTCGACGGAGAAACAATCCAACGAGCAGTACATC. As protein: CASSYSTEKQSNEQYI.

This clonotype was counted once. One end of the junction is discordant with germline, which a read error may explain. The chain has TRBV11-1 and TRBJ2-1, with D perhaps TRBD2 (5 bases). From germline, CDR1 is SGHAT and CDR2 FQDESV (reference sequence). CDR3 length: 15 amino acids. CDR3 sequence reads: CTSSLGVIGREEQFF. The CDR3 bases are TGTACCAGTAGCTTAGGAGTGATTGGGAGAGAGGAGCAGTTCTTC.

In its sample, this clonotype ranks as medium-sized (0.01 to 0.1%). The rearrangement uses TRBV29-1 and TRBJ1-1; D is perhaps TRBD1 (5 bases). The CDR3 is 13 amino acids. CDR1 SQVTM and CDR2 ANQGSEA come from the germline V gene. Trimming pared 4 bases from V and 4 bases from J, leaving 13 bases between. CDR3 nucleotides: TGCAGCGTTGTGGGGGATTTCGGCACTGAAGCTTTCTTT. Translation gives CSVVGDFGTEAFF. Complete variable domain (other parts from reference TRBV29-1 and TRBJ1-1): SAVISQKPSRDICQRGTSLTIQCQVDSQVTMMFWYRQQPGQSLTLIATANQGSEATYESGFVIDKFPISRPNLTFSTLTVSNMSPEDSSIYLCSVVGDFGTEAFFGQGTRLTVV.

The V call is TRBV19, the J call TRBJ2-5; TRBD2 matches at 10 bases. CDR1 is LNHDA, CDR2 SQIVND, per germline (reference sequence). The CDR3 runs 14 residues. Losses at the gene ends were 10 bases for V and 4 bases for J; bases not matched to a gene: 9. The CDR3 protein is CAIDSGRNTETQYF. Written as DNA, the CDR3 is TGTGCCATCGATAGCGGGAGGAATACAGAGACCCAGTACTTC.

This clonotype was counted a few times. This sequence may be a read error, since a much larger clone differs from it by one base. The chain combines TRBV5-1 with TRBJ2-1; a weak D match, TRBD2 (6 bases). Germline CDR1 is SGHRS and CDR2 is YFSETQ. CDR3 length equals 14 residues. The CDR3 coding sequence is TGCGCCAGCAGCCCGGGGACTTCTTCATTTGAGCACTTCTTC. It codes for CASSPGTSSFEHFF.

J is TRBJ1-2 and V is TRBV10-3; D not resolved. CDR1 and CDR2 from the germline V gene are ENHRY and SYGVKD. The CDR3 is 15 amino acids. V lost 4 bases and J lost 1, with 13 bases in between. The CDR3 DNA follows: TGTGCCATCAGTGCTGGGCTGGCCATTAACTATGGCTACACCTTC. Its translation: CAISAGLAINYGYTF.

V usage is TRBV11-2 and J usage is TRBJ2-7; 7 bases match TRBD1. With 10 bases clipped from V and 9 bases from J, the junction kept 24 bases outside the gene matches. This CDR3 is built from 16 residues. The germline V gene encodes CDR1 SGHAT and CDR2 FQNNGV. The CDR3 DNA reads TGTGCCAACAACTTAGCCCTTCCTGGACAGGCTTTGGTGCAGTACTTC. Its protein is CANNLALPGQALVQYF.

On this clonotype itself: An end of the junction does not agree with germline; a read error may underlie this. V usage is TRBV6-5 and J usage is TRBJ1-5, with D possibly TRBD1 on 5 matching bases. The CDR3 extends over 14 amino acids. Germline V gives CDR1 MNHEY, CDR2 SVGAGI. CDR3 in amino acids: CVSSPVGGQGPQHF. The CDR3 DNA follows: TGTGTCAGCAGTCCCGTTGGGGGTCAAGGGCCCCAACATTTT.

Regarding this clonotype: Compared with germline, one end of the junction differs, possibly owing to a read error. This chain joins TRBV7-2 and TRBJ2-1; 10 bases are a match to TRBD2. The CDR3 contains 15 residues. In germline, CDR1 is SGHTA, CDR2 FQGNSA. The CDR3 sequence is CASSLGLADYNGQFF. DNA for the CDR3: TGTGCCAGCAGCCTCGGACTAGCGGATTACAATGGGCAGTTCTTC.

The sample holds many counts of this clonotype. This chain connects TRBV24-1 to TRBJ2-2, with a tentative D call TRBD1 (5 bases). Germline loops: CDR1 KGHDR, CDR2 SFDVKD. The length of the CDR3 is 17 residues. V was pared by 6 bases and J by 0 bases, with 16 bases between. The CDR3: CATSPAGMGSNTGELFF. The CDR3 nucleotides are TGTGCCACCAGTCCGGCAGGGATGGGCTCGAACACCGGGGAGCTGTTTTTT.

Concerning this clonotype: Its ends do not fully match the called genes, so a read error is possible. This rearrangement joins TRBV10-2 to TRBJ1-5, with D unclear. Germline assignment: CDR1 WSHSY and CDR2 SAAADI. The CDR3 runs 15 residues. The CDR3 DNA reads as TGCACCAGCAGTGAGTCGACTCTTAGCAATCGGCCCCAACATTTT. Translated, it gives CTSSESTLSNRPQHF.

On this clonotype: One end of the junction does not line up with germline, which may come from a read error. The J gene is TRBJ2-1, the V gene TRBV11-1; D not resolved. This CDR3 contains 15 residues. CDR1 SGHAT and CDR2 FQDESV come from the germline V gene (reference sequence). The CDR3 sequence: CTSSPTVNRYNEQFF. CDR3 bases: TGTACCAGCAGCCCGACGGTCAACCGGTACAATGAGCAGTTCTTC. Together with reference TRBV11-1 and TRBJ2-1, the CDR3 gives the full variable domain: EAEVAQSPRYKITEKSQAVAFWCDPISGHATLYWYRQILGQGPELLVQFQDESVVDDSQLPKDRFSAERLKGVDSTLKIQPAELGDSAMYLCTSSPTVNRYNEQFFGPGTRLTVL.